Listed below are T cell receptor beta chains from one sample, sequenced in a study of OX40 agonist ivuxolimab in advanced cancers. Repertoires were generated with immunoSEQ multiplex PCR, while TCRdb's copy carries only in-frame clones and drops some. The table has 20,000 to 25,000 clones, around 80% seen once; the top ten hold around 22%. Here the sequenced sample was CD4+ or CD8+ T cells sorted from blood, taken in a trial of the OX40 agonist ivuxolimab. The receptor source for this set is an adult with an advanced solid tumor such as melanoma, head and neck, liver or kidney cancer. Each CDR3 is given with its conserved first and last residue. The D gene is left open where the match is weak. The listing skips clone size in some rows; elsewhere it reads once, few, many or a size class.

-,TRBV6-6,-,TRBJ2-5,CASIDRSRETQYF,TGTGCCAGCATCGATAGGTCTCGAGAGACCCAGTACTTC
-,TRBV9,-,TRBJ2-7,CASSGGVSYEQYF,TGTGCCAGCAGCGGCGGAGTTTCCTACGAGCAGTACTTC
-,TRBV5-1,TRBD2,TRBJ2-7,CASSTPTAGVTYEQYF,TGCGCCAGCTCCACACCGACGGCGGGAGTTACCTACGAGCAGTACTTC
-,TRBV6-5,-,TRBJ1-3,CASRQLSSGNTIYF,TGTGCCAGCAGGCAGCTTAGCTCTGGAAACACCATATATTTT
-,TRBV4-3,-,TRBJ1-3,CASSQGAGSGNTIYF,TGCGCCAGCAGCCAAGGGGCAGGGTCCGGAAACACCATATATTTT
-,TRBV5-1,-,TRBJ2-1,CASSSDYNEQFF,TGCGCCAGCAGCTCGGACTACAATGAGCAGTTCTTC
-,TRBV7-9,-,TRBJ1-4,CASSLTGEKLFF,TGTGCCAGCAGCTTAACAGGGGAAAAACTGTTTTTT
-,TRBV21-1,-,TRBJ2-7,CASSKEETGREQYF,TGTGCCAGCAGCAAAGAAGAGACAGGGCGCGAGCAGTACTTC
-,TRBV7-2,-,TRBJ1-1,CASTLGWKSPDRNTEAFF,TGTGCCAGCACCCTTGGATGGAAGTCCCCAGACAGGAACACTGAAGCTTTCTTT
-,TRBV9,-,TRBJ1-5,CASSEGGSSNQPQHF,TGTGCCAGCAGCGAGGGGGGCAGTAGCAATCAGCCCCAGCATTTT
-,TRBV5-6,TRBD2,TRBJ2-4,CASSLVWTGEGTKNIQYF,TGTGCCAGCAGCTTGGTGTGGACCGGGGAGGGGACCAAAAACATTCAGTACTTC
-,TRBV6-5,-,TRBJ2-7,CASSVTVADEQYF,TGTGCCAGCAGTGTGACAGTTGCGGACGAGCAGTACTTC
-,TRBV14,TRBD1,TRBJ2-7,CASSLWTGPEQYF,TGTGCCAGCAGCCTTTGGACAGGGCCGGAACAGTACTTC
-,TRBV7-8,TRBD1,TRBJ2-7,CASSLDWDRVGEQYF,TGTGCCAGCAGCTTAGACTGGGACAGGGTCGGCGAGCAGTACTTC
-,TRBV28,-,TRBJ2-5,CASSSTYFGGKETQYF,TGTGCCAGCAGTTCCACCTATTTTGGGGGGAAAGAGACCCAGTACTTC
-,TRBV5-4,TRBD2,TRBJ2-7,CASSLAWGGTHEQYF,TGTGCCAGCAGCTTGGCCTGGGGAGGGACCCACGAGCAGTACTTC
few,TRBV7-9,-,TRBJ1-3,CASSDRFSSGNTIYF,TGTGCCAGCAGCGACAGGTTCTCCTCTGGAAACACCATATATTTT
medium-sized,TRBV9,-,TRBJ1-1,CASSGLSAGSDTEAFF,TGTGCCAGCAGCGGCCTTAGTGCCGGATCGGACACTGAAGCTTTCTTT
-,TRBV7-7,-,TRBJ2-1,CASSPLNGPMDEQFF,TGTGCCAGCAGCCCGCTCAATGGCCCTATGGATGAGCAGTTCTTC
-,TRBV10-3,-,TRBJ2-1,CAISPGVEQFF,TGTGCCATCAGCCCCGGGGTTGAGCAGTTCTTC
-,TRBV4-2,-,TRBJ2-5,CASSLGRETQYF,TGTGCCAGCAGTTTAGGGAGAGAGACCCAGTACTTC
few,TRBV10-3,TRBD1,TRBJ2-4,CAISDGSRDRGKNIQYF,TGTGCCATCAGTGATGGGTCCAGGGACAGGGGAAAAAACATTCAGTACTTC
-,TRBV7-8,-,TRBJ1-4,CASSLGTGSEKLFF,TGTGCCAGCAGCTTAGGTACAGGGAGTGAAAAACTGTTTTTT
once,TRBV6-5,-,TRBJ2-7,CASSSEGLRYEQYF,TGTGCCAGCAGTTCCGAAGGGTTGAGGTACGAGCAGTACTTC
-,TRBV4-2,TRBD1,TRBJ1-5,CASSPDRGGQPQHF,TGTGCCAGCAGCCCCGACAGGGGCGGGCAGCCCCAGCATTTT
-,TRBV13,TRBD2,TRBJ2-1,CASSQGTSGAYNEQFF,TGTGCCAGCAGCCAGGGGACTAGCGGGGCCTACAATGAGCAGTTCTTC
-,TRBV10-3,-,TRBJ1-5,CAISDPQGYNQPQHF,TGTGCCATCAGTGACCCACAGGGTTACAATCAGCCCCAGCATTTT
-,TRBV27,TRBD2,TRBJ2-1,CASQALLAGDNEQFF,TGTGCCAGCCAAGCCTTACTAGCGGGGGACAATGAGCAGTTCTTC
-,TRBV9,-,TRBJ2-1,CASRPGHQDEQFF,TGTGCCAGCCGCCCGGGACATCAGGATGAGCAGTTCTTC
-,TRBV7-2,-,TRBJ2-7,CASRGTRSYEQYF,TGTGCCAGCAGAGGGACTCGGTCCTACGAGCAGTACTTC
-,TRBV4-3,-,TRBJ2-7,CASSQDRGDYEQYF,TGCGCCAGCAGCCAAGACCGGGGAGACTACGAGCAGTACTTC
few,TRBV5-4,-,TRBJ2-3,CASSPLGSGADTQYF,TGTGCCAGCAGCCCCCTAGGCTCAGGAGCAGATACGCAGTATTTT
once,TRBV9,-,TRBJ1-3,CASSSSRTASGNTIYF,TGTGCCAGCAGCTCCTCCAGGACTGCCTCTGGAAACACCATATATTTT
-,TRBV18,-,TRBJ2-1,CASSPPSATREQFF,TGTGCCAGCTCACCACCCTCTGCGACTCGGGAGCAGTTCTTC
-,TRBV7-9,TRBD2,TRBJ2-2,CASSPSGGPNTGELFF,TGTGCCAGCAGCCCGTCGGGAGGGCCCAACACCGGGGAGCTGTTTTTT
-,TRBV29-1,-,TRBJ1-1,CSGILNTEAFF,TGCAGCGGAATTTTGAACACTGAAGCTTTCTTT
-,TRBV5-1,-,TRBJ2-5,CASSLVAGQRETQYF,TGCGCCAGCAGCTTGGTGGCGGGACAGAGGGAGACCCAGTACTTC
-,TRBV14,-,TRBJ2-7,CASSLGFSYEQYF,TGTGCCAGCAGCCTCGGGTTTTCCTACGAGCAGTACTTC
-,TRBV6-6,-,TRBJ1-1,CASSYYQGAEAFF,TGTGCCAGCAGTTACTACCAGGGCGCTGAAGCTTTCTTT
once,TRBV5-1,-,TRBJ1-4,CASSLGTVLGELFF,TGCGCCAGCAGCCTGGGGACGGTCCTGGGGGAACTGTTTTTT
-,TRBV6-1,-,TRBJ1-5,CASRGGGSNQPQHF,TGTGCCAGTCGTGGGGGGGGTAGCAATCAGCCCCAGCATTTT
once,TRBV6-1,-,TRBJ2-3,CASSEGYGGPTDTQYF,TGTGCCAGCAGTGAAGGTTATGGCGGGCCCACAGATACGCAGTATTTT
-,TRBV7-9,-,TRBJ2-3,CASSLGAADTQYF,TGTGCCAGCAGCTTAGGGGCGGCAGATACGCAGTATTTT
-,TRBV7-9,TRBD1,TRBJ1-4,CASSQRDRGGEKLFF,TGTGCCAGCAGCCAAAGGGACAGGGGGGGAGAAAAACTGTTTTTT
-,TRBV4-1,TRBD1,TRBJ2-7,CASSQGRDRVYEQYF,TGCGCCAGCAGCCAAGGGAGGGACAGGGTCTACGAGCAGTACTTC
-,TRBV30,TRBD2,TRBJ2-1,CAWSLAGLLYNEQFF,TGTGCCTGGAGTCTCGCGGGACTACTCTACAATGAGCAGTTCTTC
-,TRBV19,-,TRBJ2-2,CASNLWGAGELFF,TGTGCCAGTAACCTTTGGGGGGCCGGGGAGCTGTTTTTT
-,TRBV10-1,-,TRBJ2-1,CASGYGTLQFF,TGCGCCAGCGGATACGGGACCTTGCAGTTCTTC
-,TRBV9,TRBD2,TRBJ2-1,CASSVPKGLAYNEQFF,TGTGCCAGCAGCGTCCCTAAGGGACTAGCCTACAATGAGCAGTTCTTC
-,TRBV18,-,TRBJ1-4,CASSSSDGWRNEKLFF,TGTGCCAGCTCATCCTCGGACGGATGGCGTAATGAAAAACTGTTTTTT
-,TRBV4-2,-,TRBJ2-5,CASSLGRETQYF,TGTGCCAGCAGTTTAGGCCGAGAGACCCAGTACTTC
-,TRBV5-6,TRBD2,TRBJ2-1,CASSIGLAVTYNEQFF,TGTGCCAGCAGCATAGGGCTAGCGGTTACCTACAATGAGCAGTTCTTC
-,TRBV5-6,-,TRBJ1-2,CASSLGSSPGYTF,TGTGCCAGCAGCTTGGGCTCCTCCCCTGGCTACACCTTC
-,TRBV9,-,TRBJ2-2,CASSVGDLRTGELFF,TGTGCCAGCAGCGTAGGGGATTTGAGGACCGGGGAGCTGTTTTTT
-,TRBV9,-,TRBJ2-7,CASSVSGGREQYF,TGTGCCAGCAGCGTATCAGGGGGGAGGGAGCAGTACTTC